Following are 9 T cell receptor beta chains from one sample sequenced in a study of cytomegalovirus exposure and HLA in healthy donors. Amplification used 60 Vbeta primers and 13 Jbeta primers. The protocol was immunoSEQ multiplex PCR, while the TCRdb copy is restricted to in-frame clones and leaves out a portion. Counted here are about 170,000 clones, 60% to 80% occurring once; the ten biggest clones make up almost 6.5%. Sequenced material: PBMCs. Receptor source: a middle-aged man in good health and CMV-seropositive.

V is TRBV5-1 and J is TRBJ2-3; 11 bases are a match to TRBD2. CDR1 SGHRS and CDR2 YFSETQ come from the germline V gene. The CDR3 has 16 amino acids. The junction had 5 bases not matched to a gene; V was cut back by 3 bases and J by 2 bases. This CDR3 is CASSWGTSGLTDTQYF. Written as DNA, the CDR3 is TGCGCCAGCAGCTGGGGGACTAGCGGACTCACAGATACGCAGTATTTT.

V usage is TRBV10-3 and J usage is TRBJ2-1; D ambiguous. V was cut by 7 bases and J by 3 bases, with 7 bases left in between. The CDR3 has 12 residues. CDR1 is ENHRY, CDR2 SYGVKD, per germline. The CDR3 bases are TGTGCCATCACCACAGACTACAATGAGCAGTTCTTC. Protein sequence: CAITTDYNEQFF.

This chain links TRBV5-1 with TRBJ2-3; D perhaps matches TRBD2 (5 bases). In germline, CDR1 is SGHRS, CDR2 YFSETQ. The V and J ends lost 1 base and 7 bases respectively, with 10 bases between them. The CDR3 sequence is 13 residues long. CDR3 sequence (DNA): TGCGCCAGCAGCTTGACTAGTTTGAATACGCAGTATTTT. This encodes CASSLTSLNTQYF.

This chain links TRBV6-1 with TRBJ2-7; D might be TRBD2 (5 bases). Germline CDR1 and CDR2: MNHNS and SASEGT. This CDR3 comprises 15 residues. V was shortened by 3 bases and J by 4 bases, with 16 bases between the two germline ends. CDR3 protein: CASSDEQRAAYEQYF. The CDR3 coding sequence is TGTGCCAGCAGTGACGAGCAGAGGGCGGCATACGAGCAGTACTTC.

The rearrangement links TRBV5-1 to TRBJ2-3; D uncertain. The CDR3 runs 14 residues. Between the trimmed V and J ends, which lost 4 bases and 4 bases, there was a span of 13 bases. CDR1 is SGHRS, CDR2 YFSETQ, per germline. CDR3 in DNA: TGCGCCAGCAGCCTAGTTACAAATGCAGATACGCAGTATTTT. This translates into CASSLVTNADTQYF.

The J gene is TRBJ2-7, the V gene TRBV11-2; 7 bases map to TRBD2. The germline V gene has CDR1 SGHAT and CDR2 FQNNGV. V was pared by 3 bases and J by 2 bases, with 4 bases of the junction left unmatched. This CDR3 contains 14 residues. The CDR3 spells CASSFLADTYEQYF. The DNA of the CDR3 is TGTGCCAGCAGCTTTCTAGCGGACACCTACGAGCAGTACTTC.

This clone occurred once. V is TRBV21-1 and J is TRBJ2-2; TRBD1 reflects the table's D call only, with no check against the DNA. TRBV21-1 is a documented pseudogene. The CDR3 extends over 18 amino acids. The CDR3 DNA follows: TGTGCCAGCAGCAAAGGTCAGGGGGCGCCGTCCAACACCGGGGAGCTGTTTTTT. Encoded protein: CASSKGQGAPSNTGELFF.

This clone was found a few times. J is TRBJ2-1 and V is TRBV7-9; 8 nucleotides agree with TRBD1. The germline CDR1 and CDR2 sequences are SEHNR and FQNEAQ (reference sequence). V gave up 5 bases and J gave up 5 bases; unmatched junction bases: 5. This CDR3 spans 14 amino acids. Written as DNA, the CDR3 is TGTGCCAGCAGCCAGGGACAGGCTAACAATGAGCAGTTCTTC. It translates to CASSQGQANNEQFF.

This clone is a singleton in its sample. The rearrangement links TRBV4-2 to TRBJ1-1, with D perhaps matching TRBD1 (6 bases). V was pared by 7 bases and J by 3 bases, with 15 bases between. The CDR3 consists of 14 residues. CDR1 is LGHNA and CDR2 is YNFKEQ in the germline V gene. The CDR3 here is CASTRGGEYTEAFF. The CDR3 region has the DNA TGTGCCAGCACCAGAGGGGGGGAGTACACTGAAGCTTTCTTT.